What follows are 2 T cell receptor beta chains derived from one specimen sequenced in a study of PD-1 blockade in classical Hodgkin lymphoma. The assay was immunoSEQ multiplex PCR, and TCRdb's table has in-frame clones only and misses some. The sample consists of 20,000 or so clones, more than 65% of them appearing once. Described time point: cycle 4 day 1 (C4D1), after less than seven weeks of nivolumab. All patients experienced relapse after autologous stem cell transplantation, and brentuximab vedotin exposure was variable. The material sequenced was peripheral blood mononuclear cells (PBMCs), taken before the fourth cycle of nivolumab. The receptor source for this set is a human donor with classical Hodgkin lymphoma.

This sequence joins TRBV4-3 and TRBJ2-3; D gene uncertain. CDR1 is LGHNA, CDR2 YSLEER, per germline. Trimming removed 0 bases at V and 2 bases at J, with 6 bases between. The CDR3 totals 14 residues. The CDR3 coding sequence is TGCGCCAGCAGCCAAGATGTATACACAGATACGCAGTATTTT. Amino acids: CASSQDVYTDTQYF.

The chain recombines TRBV27 with TRBJ1-1; 9 bases align to TRBD1. Looked up from germline, CDR1 is MNHEY and CDR2 is SMNVEV (reference sequence). The J segment lost 0 bases and the V segment lost 10 bases, leaving 9 bases of the junction unmatched. The CDR3 runs to 15 residues. CDR3 DNA sequence: TGTGCCACCCGACAGGGGGGATTCATGAACACTGAAGCTTTCTTT. Translation: CATRQGGFMNTEAFF.